The next 21 T cell receptor beta chains were all read from a single sample in a study of blood T cell repertoires in COVID-19. This table comes from immunoSEQ multiplex PCR, and its TCRdb copy is limited to in-frame clones, with some not included. The table records about 210,000 clones, around 82% of them present only once. Input material: peripheral blood. The receptors come from a woman between 50 and 59 years old with acute or convalescent COVID-19.

The chain carries TRBV5-1 and TRBJ2-7, with D possibly being TRBD2 (6 bases). Germline V gene sequence: CDR1 SGHRS, CDR2 YFSETQ. V gave up 0 bases and J gave up 3 bases, with 10 bases separating them. The CDR3 loop spans 14 amino acids. Written as DNA, the CDR3 is TGCGCCAGCAGCTTGGGCATCGGGGGCTACGAGCAGTACTTC. It encodes CASSLGIGGYEQYF.

This rearrangement joins TRBV5-1 to TRBJ2-3; 14 nucleotides agree with TRBD2. The trim removed 7 bases at V and 6 bases at J, leaving 10 bases unmatched. Germline V gives CDR1 SGHRS, CDR2 YFSETQ. CDR3 length: 16 residues. In DNA, the CDR3 is TGCGCCAGCTGGCGGGGACTAGCGGGAGAAGGGGATACGCAGTATTTT. Protein product: CASWRGLAGEGDTQYF.

The chain employs TRBV2 and TRBJ1-1; 8 nucleotides match TRBD1. Germline V CDR1 and CDR2: SNHLY, FYNNEI. V shed 7 bases, J shed 1 base, and the junction held 8 bases outside the gene matches. The CDR3 is 15 residues long. Here the CDR3 reads CASNSQGARNTEAFF. The CDR3 nucleotides read TGTGCCAGCAACTCGCAGGGGGCCCGGAACACTGAAGCTTTCTTT.

V and J are TRBV7-6 and TRBJ2-5; 11 bases align to TRBD2. V shed 2 bases, J shed 5 bases, and the junction held 10 bases outside the gene matches. The CDR3 runs to 17 residues. Germline V gene sequence: CDR1 SGHVS, CDR2 FNYEAQ. CDR3 DNA: TGTGCCAGCAGCTTACGGGGTAGCGGGAGGGCCTTCGAGACCCAGTACTTC. The encoded protein is CASSLRGSGRAFETQYF.

This clone appeared a single time. The J gene is TRBJ2-5, the V gene TRBV9; maybe TRBD1 (5 bases). Germline CDR1 is SGDLS and CDR2 is YYNGEE. The CDR3 extends over 14 amino acids. V was cut by 7 bases and J by 5 bases, with 18 bases left in between. In DNA, the CDR3 is TGTGCCAGCCCCCTGTGGGCAGGGTTGGAGACCCAGTACTTC. Translating gives CASPLWAGLETQYF.

The gene calls are TRBV5-1 and TRBJ1-1; a weak D match, TRBD1 (5 bases). The CDR3 runs to 14 residues. CDR1 and CDR2 from the germline V gene are SGHRS and YFSETQ. Trimming cost V 1 base and J 5 bases, with 12 bases left between them. The CDR3 DNA follows: TGCGCCAGCAGCTTGCGGGGCGCGGGGACTGAAGCTTTCTTT. Encoded protein: CASSLRGAGTEAFF.

This sequence joins TRBV27 and TRBJ1-2; tentatively, D is TRBD1 (6 bases). The germline CDR1 and CDR2 sequences are MNHEY and SMNVEV (reference sequence). Between the trimmed V and J ends, which lost 2 bases and 4 bases, there was a span of 11 bases. The CDR3 sequence is 14 residues long. The CDR3 DNA reads TGTGCCAGCAGTTTACAGGGGATGGGCTATGGCTACACCTTC. This sequence encodes CASSLQGMGYGYTF.

This sequence joins TRBV5-1 and TRBJ2-7; D possibly corresponds to TRBD1 (5 bases). Looked up from germline, CDR1 is SGHRS and CDR2 is YFSETQ. V was cut by 2 bases and J by 0 bases, with 9 bases left in between. CDR3 length: 14 residues. This CDR3 is CASSFPGNSYEQYF. The DNA of the CDR3 is TGCGCCAGCAGCTTCCCAGGGAACTCCTACGAGCAGTACTTC. The variable domain in full, with the rest retrieved from reference TRBV5-1 and TRBJ2-7, is KAGVTQTPRYLIKTRGQQVTLSCSPISGHRSVSWYQQTPGQGLQFLFEYFSETQRNKGNFPGRFSGRQFSNSRSEMNVSTLELGDSALYLCASSFPGNSYEQYFGPGTRLTVT.

The chain has TRBV6-5 and TRBJ2-1, with 8 bases identical to TRBD1. The germline CDR1 and CDR2 sequences are MNHEY and SVGAGI. The CDR3 sequence is 14 residues long. Trimming removed 6 bases from V and 7 bases from J; junction bases left unmatched: 8. This CDR3 reads CASRRDHRGNEQFF. CDR3 nucleotide sequence: TGTGCCAGCAGGAGGGACCACAGGGGGAATGAGCAGTTCTTC.

The genes are TRBV7-9 and TRBJ2-1; D is unresolved. Trimming took 3 bases from V and 5 from J, leaving 11 bases between them. This CDR3 contains 14 residues. The germline V gene has CDR1 SEHNR and CDR2 FQNEAQ (reference sequence). The CDR3 sequence is CASSFYGSHNEQFF. The CDR3 bases are TGTGCCAGCAGCTTCTATGGTAGCCACAATGAGCAGTTCTTC.

The chain recombines TRBV10-2 with TRBJ2-7; TRBD2 aligns across 14 bases. V lost 11 bases to trimming and J lost 6 bases; unmatched junction nucleotides: 9. This CDR3 has 14 amino acids. CDR1 is WSHSY, CDR2 SAAADI, per germline. CDR3 sequence reads: CAGGTSGSFGEQYF. The CDR3 DNA sequence: TGCGCCGGTGGGACTAGCGGGAGCTTTGGCGAGCAGTACTTC.

The chain carries TRBV28 and TRBJ1-1; D may be TRBD1 (6 bases). Germline lookup yields CDR1 MDHEN and CDR2 SYDVKM. CDR3 size: 13 residues. V was shortened by 5 bases and J by 1 base, with 8 bases between the two germline ends. In DNA form, the CDR3 reads TGTGCCAGCAGTCGACAGGCGAACACTGAAGCTTTCTTT. This codes for CASSRQANTEAFF. Full variable domain (missing parts from reference TRBV28 and TRBJ1-1): DVKVTQSSRYLVKRTGEKVFLECVQDMDHENMFWYRQDPGLGLRLIYFSYDVKMKEKGDIPEGYSVSREKKERFSLILESASTNQTSMYLCASSRQANTEAFFGQGTRLTVV.

The V call is TRBV7-2, the J call TRBJ2-1, with a weak D call TRBD1 (5 bases). Trimming left V 4 bases short and J 7 bases short, with 17 bases between. CDR1 SGHTA and CDR2 FQGNSA come from the germline V gene. This CDR3 has 15 residues. In DNA form, the CDR3 reads TGTGCCAGCAGCTCCTCCCCTGGGGCAGGAAATGAGCAGTTCTTC. It translates to CASSSSPGAGNEQFF.

The table lists this clone with a count of one. The genes are TRBV9 and TRBJ2-3; D is uncertain. CDR1 is SGDLS and CDR2 is YYNGEE in the germline V gene. The CDR3 has 14 residues. The V end lost 2 bases, the J end lost 3 bases, and 10 bases lay between the germline ends. Here the CDR3 reads CASSVFPFTDTQYF. The CDR3, as DNA: TGTGCCAGCAGCGTGTTTCCTTTTACAGATACGCAGTATTTT.

The chain employs TRBV5-1 and TRBJ2-3, with 15 bases lining up with TRBD2. The CDR3 is made up of 18 amino acids. The V segment lost 4 bases and the J segment 0 bases; nucleotides outside the gene matches: 6. Germline V CDR1 and CDR2: SGHRS, YFSETQ. The DNA of the CDR3 is TGCGCCAGCAGCCCTGGACTAGCGGGAGGGTGGAGCACAGATACGCAGTATTTT. Translating gives CASSPGLAGGWSTDTQYF. The full variable domain, its missing parts supplied by reference TRBV5-1 and TRBJ2-3, is KAGVTQTPRYLIKTRGQQVTLSCSPISGHRSVSWYQQTPGQGLQFLFEYFSETQRNKGNFPGRFSGRQFSNSRSEMNVSTLELGDSALYLCASSPGLAGGWSTDTQYFGPGTRLTVL.

This rearrangement joins TRBV10-3 to TRBJ2-1; D remains unclear. V gave up 2 bases and J gave up 6 bases, with 23 bases separating them. The germline gives CDR1 ENHRY, CDR2 SYGVKD. The CDR3 has 18 residues. The CDR3 sequence is CAISEGRVSTYYGNEQFF. Written as DNA, the CDR3 is TGTGCCATCAGTGAGGGCCGCGTATCGACTTATTATGGCAATGAGCAGTTCTTC.

This rearrangement joins TRBV23-1 to TRBJ2-5; D is perhaps TRBD1 (5 bases). TRBV23-1 is sorted into the ORF group, with uncertain function. The length of the CDR3 is 15 residues. Trimming took off 0 bases at V and 5 bases at J, with 13 bases between the two ends. The CDR3 protein is CASSQSPRVGETQYF. CDR3 DNA: TGCGCCAGCAGTCAATCTCCCAGGGTAGGGGAGACCCAGTACTTC.

This clone is a singleton in its sample. This sequence joins TRBV7-2 and TRBJ2-7, with 9 bases fitting TRBD2. The germline V gene encodes CDR1 SGHTA and CDR2 FQGNSA. V was clipped by 5 bases and J by 4 bases; unmatched bases: 9. The CDR3 is made up of 15 amino acids. The CDR3 reads CASSPQSGGQYEQYF. CDR3 DNA: TGTGCCAGCAGCCCCCAGAGCGGGGGGCAATACGAGCAGTACTTC.

The chain employs TRBV27 and TRBJ2-7, with 10 positions matching TRBD2. V gave up 5 bases and J gave up 6 bases; unmatched junction bases: 13. Germline CDR1 is MNHEY and CDR2 is SMNVEV (reference sequence). The CDR3 is 16 residues long. The CDR3 here is CASSEREGRLRSEQYF. In nucleotides, the CDR3 is TGTGCCAGCAGTGAGCGGGAGGGCCGTTTGAGGTCCGAGCAGTACTTC.

V and J are TRBV10-3 and TRBJ2-5; 7 bases align to TRBD1. The germline V gene has CDR1 ENHRY and CDR2 SYGVKD. The V and J ends lost 6 bases and 3 bases, in that order; junction bases with no gene match: 4. CDR3 length: 13 residues. The CDR3 nucleotides read TGTGCCATCAGCCGAGACAGGGAAGAGACCCAGTACTTC. Translated: CAISRDREETQYF.

The chain combines TRBV6-1 with TRBJ2-1, with 10 bases lining up with TRBD2. V gave up 3 bases and J gave up 15 bases; unmatched junction bases: 11. Germline V lookup: CDR1 MNHNS, CDR2 SASEGT. This CDR3 has 14 residues. In DNA, the CDR3 is TGTGCCAGCAGTGAGGTGTGGAGAGCGGGAGGGGGGTTCTTC. This codes for CASSEVWRAGGGFF.